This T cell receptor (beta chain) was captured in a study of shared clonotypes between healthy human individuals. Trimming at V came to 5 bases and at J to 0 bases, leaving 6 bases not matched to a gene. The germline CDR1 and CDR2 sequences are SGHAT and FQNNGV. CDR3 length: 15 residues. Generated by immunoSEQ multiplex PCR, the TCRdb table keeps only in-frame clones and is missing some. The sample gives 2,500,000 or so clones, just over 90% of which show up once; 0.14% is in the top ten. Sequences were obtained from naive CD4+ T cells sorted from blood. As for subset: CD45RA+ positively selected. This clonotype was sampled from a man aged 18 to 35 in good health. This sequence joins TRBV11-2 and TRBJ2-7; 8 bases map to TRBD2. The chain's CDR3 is CASSPPGLASYEQYF. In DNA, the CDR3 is TGTGCCAGCAGCCCTCCCGGACTAGCCTCCTACGAGCAGTACTTC.